This is a list of T cell receptor beta chains from one sample in a study of T cell responses to AZD1222 COVID-19 vaccine. The repertoire was sequenced with immunoSEQ multiplex PCR; TCRdb's copy has only in-frame clones and lacks some. The repertoire consists of roughly 120,000 clones, with 88% occurring once and the leading ten covering about 19%. Sequenced material: peripheral blood, taken on day 0 of MenACWY control vaccination. Receptors were obtained from an adult in good health. Each CDR3 is given with its conserved first and last residue. The D gene is left open where the match is weak. Where a row states a size, it is once, few, many or the class of an expanded clone; other rows omit it.

d_call	v_call	clone_size	j_call	cdr3_length	cdr3_aa	cdr3_nt
-	TRBV9	-	TRBJ1-4	13	CASSVDSNEKLFF	TGTGCCAGCAGCGTAGATTCTAATGAAAAACTGTTTTTT
-	TRBV11-3	-	TRBJ1-5	13	CASSFNRGRAQHF	TGTGCCAGCAGCTTTAACCGGGGTCGTGCCCAGCATTTT
-	TRBV6-5	-	TRBJ1-1	14	CASSYGLLNTEAFF	TGTGCCAGCAGTTACGGGCTCCTGAACACTGAAGCTTTCTTT
TRBD1	TRBV5-3	-	TRBJ1-6	14	CARSKTGIVSPLHF	TGTGCCAGAAGCAAGACAGGGATAGTGTCACCCCTCCACTTT
-	TRBV23-1	-	TRBJ1-3	16	CASSQLPGRRGNTIYF	TGCGCCAGCAGTCAACTCCCGGGACGGAGGGGAAACACCATATATTTT
-	TRBV2	-	TRBJ1-4	12	CASSEVVEKLFF	TGTGCCAGCAGTGAAGTGGTGGAAAAACTGTTTTTT
-	TRBV11-3	-	TRBJ2-5	13	CASSLSGPETQYF	TGTGCCAGCAGCTTAAGCGGTCCAGAGACCCAGTACTTC
TRBD2	TRBV4-1	once	TRBJ2-2	16	CASSQGLAGNTGELFF	TGCGCCAGCAGCCAGGGACTAGCGGGGAACACCGGGGAGCTGTTTTTT
-	TRBV28	-	TRBJ2-3	11	CASSLVQSQYF	TGTGCCAGCAGTTTAGTCCAGTCGCAGTATTTT
TRBD2	TRBV9	once	TRBJ2-3	13	CASSVTSSDTQYF	TGTGCCAGCAGCGTGACTAGCTCAGATACGCAGTATTTT
-	TRBV25-1	-	TRBJ2-5	16	CASSDAAMAGVETQYF	TGTGCCAGCAGTGACGCCGCCATGGCAGGGGTGGAGACCCAGTACTTC
TRBD1	TRBV7-3	-	TRBJ2-1	15	CASSRDRATYNEQFF	TGTGCCAGCAGCCGGGACAGGGCAACCTACAATGAGCAGTTCTTC
-	TRBV11-2	-	TRBJ2-3	12	CASSLASGTQYF	TGTGCCAGCAGCTTAGCAAGCGGTACGCAGTATTTT
TRBD2	TRBV5-4	-	TRBJ2-7	15	CASSLVRGGSYEQYF	TGTGCCAGCAGCTTGGTTCGGGGGGGTTCCTACGAGCAGTACTTC
-	TRBV3-1/TRBV3-2	once	TRBJ2-1	14	CASSQELRANEQFF	TGTGCCAGCAGCCAAGAACTGAGAGCGAATGAGCAGTTCTTC
-	TRBV28	-	TRBJ1-4	16	CASSLWTSGEREKLFF	TGTGCCAGCAGTTTATGGACCTCGGGGGAGCGGGAAAAACTGTTTTTT
TRBD1	TRBV5-5	-	TRBJ2-7	14	CASSLWTGRYEQYF	TGTGCCAGCAGCCTTTGGACAGGGAGGTACGAGCAGTACTTC
-	TRBV7-9	-	TRBJ2-1	17	CASSLVHSGVPYNEQFF	TGTGCCAGCAGCTTAGTCCATTCGGGGGTGCCCTACAATGAGCAGTTCTTC
-	TRBV5-1	-	TRBJ2-5	15	CASSLLRPNQETQYF	TGCGCCAGCAGCTTGCTCCGACCTAACCAAGAGACCCAGTACTTC
TRBD1	TRBV5-1	-	TRBJ1-5	15	CASSPGTGGNQPQHF	TGCGCCAGCAGCCCCGGGACAGGGGGCAATCAGCCCCAGCATTTT
-	TRBV19	-	TRBJ2-7	12	CASSIESYEQYF	TGTGCCAGTAGTATCGAATCCTACGAGCAGTACTTC
TRBD1	TRBV2	-	TRBJ2-7	14	CASSEDRGLYEQYF	TGTGCCAGCAGTGAAGACAGGGGGCTCTACGAGCAGTACTTC
-	TRBV15	-	TRBJ2-1	13	CATSRDPRNEQFF	TGTGCCACCAGCAGAGATCCTAGGAATGAGCAGTTCTTC
-	TRBV30	-	TRBJ1-2	13	CAVTRRGAYGYTF	TGTGCCGTTACCCGAAGGGGGGCCTATGGCTACACCTTC
-	TRBV5-4	-	TRBJ2-3	12	CASSWDTDTQYF	TGTGCCAGCAGCTGGGACACAGATACGCAGTATTTT
-	TRBV25-1	-	TRBJ2-2	15	CASSEQQVGTGELFF	TGTGCCAGCAGTGAGCAACAGGTCGGCACCGGGGAGCTGTTTTTT
-	TRBV7-9	-	TRBJ1-2	14	CASSLGAIGSGYTF	TGTGCCAGCAGCTTAGGGGCGATCGGCAGTGGCTACACCTTC
-	TRBV4-1	few	TRBJ1-5	17	CASSPPTGRDRDQPQHF	TGCGCCAGCAGCCCCCCCACTGGACGGGACCGAGATCAGCCCCAGCATTTT
-	TRBV2	-	TRBJ1-4	15	CASTKDSGLGEKLFF	TGTGCCAGCACGAAGGATTCAGGGTTGGGGGAAAAACTGTTTTTT
-	TRBV27	once	TRBJ2-7	15	CASSSFGGRSYEQYF	TGTGCCAGCAGTTCTTTCGGGGGTCGGTCCTACGAGCAGTACTTC
-	TRBV1	-	TRBJ2-1	17	CTSSQDTGTPYYNEQFF	TGCACCAGCAGCCAAGACACCGGGACCCCATACTACAATGAGCAGTTCTTC
TRBD1	TRBV10-3	-	TRBJ1-3	16	CAISEGQGVSGNTIYF	TGTGCCATCAGTGAGGGACAGGGCGTCTCTGGAAACACCATATATTTT
-	TRBV6-6	-	TRBJ1-4	15	CASSDHPGDEEKLFF	TGTGCCAGCAGTGACCATCCGGGGGACGAGGAAAAACTGTTTTTT
-	TRBV28	once	TRBJ1-5	16	CASTAGRPVGNQPQHF	TGTGCCAGCACCGCCGGGAGGCCGGTCGGCAATCAGCCCCAGCATTTT
-	TRBV6-1	-	TRBJ1-3	15	CASSERRNSGNTIYF	TGTGCCAGCAGTGAACGGAGAAACTCTGGAAACACCATATATTTT
TRBD1	TRBV5-1	-	TRBJ1-6	15	CASSMGGQGHSPLHF	TGCGCCAGCAGCATGGGAGGACAGGGTCATTCACCCCTCCACTTT
-	TRBV19	-	TRBJ2-3	15	CASSIDQGRTDTQYF	TGTGCCAGTAGTATAGATCAGGGGAGGACAGATACGCAGTATTTT
TRBD1	TRBV5-1	-	TRBJ1-1	15	CASSSPGQRNTEAFF	TGCGCCAGCAGCTCTCCGGGACAGAGGAACACTGAAGCTTTCTTT
-	TRBV30	-	TRBJ2-3	14	CAWSVGGLGDTQYF	TGTGCCTGGAGTGTAGGGGGATTGGGAGATACGCAGTATTTT
-	TRBV28	-	TRBJ1-2	15	CASRLRGYAYYGYTF	TGTGCCAGCAGGCTCCGGGGCTACGCGTACTATGGCTACACCTTC
TRBD2	TRBV6-6	-	TRBJ2-7	16	CASSYPVGLGAYEQYF	TGTGCCAGCAGTTACCCCGTAGGACTAGGGGCCTACGAGCAGTACTTC
TRBD1	TRBV4-1	-	TRBJ2-7	17	CASSQDVKRGQSYEQYF	TGCGCCAGCAGCCAAGATGTTAAAAGGGGGCAAAGCTACGAGCAGTACTTC
TRBD1	TRBV28	-	TRBJ1-1	15	CASSTPGQGHTEAFF	TGTGCCAGCAGCACACCGGGACAGGGGCACACTGAAGCTTTCTTT
-	TRBV9	-	TRBJ2-5	15	CASSGMGTLQETQYF	TGTGCCAGCAGCGGGATGGGGACACTCCAAGAGACCCAGTACTTC
-	TRBV24-1	-	TRBJ2-5	13	CATRSRGSETQYF	TGTGCCACCAGATCCAGGGGTTCAGAGACCCAGTACTTC
TRBD1	TRBV7-9	-	TRBJ2-1	13	CASSRQGINEQFF	TGTGCCAGCAGTCGACAGGGGATAAATGAGCAGTTCTTC
-	TRBV21-1	-	TRBJ2-7	12	CASSPRPYEQYF	TGTGCCAGCAGCCCCCGGCCCTACGAGCAGTACTTC
-	TRBV7-2	-	TRBJ1-2	11	CASSLFYGYTF	TGTGCCAGCAGTCTTTTCTATGGCTACACCTTC
-	TRBV18	-	TRBJ2-3	15	CASSGRTETTDTQYF	TGTGCCAGCTCAGGGAGGACAGAGACCACAGATACGCAGTATTTT
-	TRBV5-1	-	TRBJ1-1	15	CASSLKDAGATEAFF	TGCGCCAGCAGCTTAAAGGACGCAGGGGCAACTGAAGCTTTCTTT
-	TRBV27	-	TRBJ2-3	15	CASSLRPITTDTQYF	TGTGCCAGCAGTCTCCGACCTATTACCACAGATACGCAGTATTTT
-	TRBV5-1	-	TRBJ2-2	12	CASSLFPGELFF	TGCGCCAGCAGCTTGTTCCCCGGGGAGCTGTTTTTT
-	TRBV2	-	TRBJ1-2	14	CASIRDGPLDGYTF	TGTGCCAGCATCAGGGACGGACCCTTGGATGGCTACACCTTC
-	TRBV4-1	-	TRBJ1-2	18	CASSQDSKRAVANYGYTF	TGCGCCAGCAGCCAAGATTCGAAGCGGGCCGTTGCTAACTATGGCTACACCTTC
-	TRBV10-2	-	TRBJ2-7	14	CASSGVGSSYEQYF	TGCGCCAGCAGTGGGGTGGGGAGCTCCTACGAGCAGTACTTC
TRBD2	TRBV5-1	-	TRBJ2-4	17	CASSPGGSGIAKNIQYF	TGCGCCAGCAGCCCGGGAGGTAGCGGGATAGCCAAAAACATTCAGTACTTC
-	TRBV5-6	-	TRBJ1-4	14	CASSLGAPNEKLFF	TGTGCCAGCAGCCTCGGGGCCCCGAATGAAAAACTGTTTTTT